This T cell receptor beta chain comes out of a study of blood T cell repertoires in COVID-19. Study-level background: Samples of COVID-19 (acute and convalescent) were obtained from the United States, Italy and Spain. From T cells, B-cell-depleted T cells, or PBMCs came the material, which was cDNA or gDNA.

This CDR3 comprises 15 residues. Germline CDR1 and CDR2: MDHEN and SYDVKM. The trim removed 5 bases at V and 2 bases at J, leaving 5 bases unmatched. Original processing notes: Amplification of reference gene primers was used by the study to estimate nucleated cell counts. Assay used: immunoSEQ multiplex PCR; TCRdb lists only in-frame clones, some missing. The D gene and trimming were derived from the DNA, and the V and J assignments and clone size from that table. Of 200,000 or so clones listed, 84% were seen once; the top ten hold approximately 13%. V and J are TRBV28 and TRBJ2-7; 11 positions agree with TRBD2. This clonotype was obtained from a human donor in a cohort sampled during active COVID-19. Sequencing was performed on peripheral blood. In DNA form, the CDR3 reads TGTGCCAGCAGTCCCCAACTAGCGGGGGCCTACGAGCAGTACTTC. Encoded protein: CASSPQLAGAYEQYF.